These 31 T cell receptor beta chains share one sample of origin, sequenced in a study of PD-1 blockade in classical Hodgkin lymphoma (dated by TCRdb to the early 2020s). The time point tag for this specimen amounts to: cycle 4 day 1 (C4D1), after 6 weeks of nivolumab. All trial patients had relapsed after autologous stem cell transplantation, with cohorts A, B and C differing in prior brentuximab vedotin exposure. Libraries were constructed by the immunoSEQ multiplex PCR assay. In its TCRdb copy, this immuneACCESS table keeps in-frame sequences only and misses some clones. Where compared with another copy, unresolved V genes explain less than half of these, and the others have no known cause. For this sample the table gives about 41,000 clones, of which roughly 69% were detected only once. Approximately 2.4% of the sample is in the top ten clones. The starting material was peripheral blood mononuclear cells (PBMCs), obtained before the fourth cycle of nivolumab. These receptors came from a human donor with classical Hodgkin lymphoma.

The chain employs TRBV30 and TRBJ1-1; D is perhaps TRBD1 (6 bases). Germline V gives CDR1 GTSNPN, CDR2 SVGIG (reference sequence). V was shortened by 1 base and J by 0 bases, with 12 bases between the two germline ends. The CDR3 has 15 amino acids. The CDR3 DNA follows: TGTGCCTGGAGTGCCCCAGGGGAGATGAACACTGAAGCTTTCTTT. This sequence encodes CAWSAPGEMNTEAFF. The full variable domain, its missing parts supplied by reference TRBV30 and TRBJ1-1, is SQTIHQWPATLVQPVGSPLSLECTVEGTSNPNLYWYRQAAGRGLQLLFYSVGIGQISSEVPQNLSASRPQDRQFILSSKKLLLSDSGFYLCAWSAPGEMNTEAFFGQGTRLTVV.

This chain links TRBV5-6 with TRBJ2-1; 10 nucleotides align to TRBD2. There are 17 residues in the CDR3. Trimming took 0 bases from V and 2 from J; bases not matched to a gene: 5. Germline CDR1 is SGHDT and CDR2 is YYEEEE. The CDR3 bases are TGTGCCAGCAGCTTGGAAGGGCTAGCGGGGGCCTACAATGAGCAGTTCTTC. Protein: CASSLEGLAGAYNEQFF.

The rearrangement links TRBV29-1 to TRBJ1-2; D is unresolved. This CDR3 has 10 residues. Trimming left V 4 bases short and J 6 bases short, with 6 bases between. CDR1 and CDR2 from the germline V gene are SQVTM and ANQGSEA. The CDR3 region is CSVAQNGYTF. The CDR3 DNA sequence: TGCAGCGTTGCCCAAAATGGCTACACCTTC.

This chain uses TRBV7-9 with TRBJ1-4; no firm D call. Germline CDR1 SEHNR, CDR2 FQNEAQ (reference sequence). V was pared by 5 bases and J by 0 bases, with 13 bases between. This CDR3 has 16 residues. The CDR3 sequence is CASSPLGSATNEKLFF. DNA of the CDR3: TGTGCCAGCAGCCCCTTAGGGAGCGCAACTAATGAAAAACTGTTTTTT.

This clone has just one count. This rearrangement joins TRBV5-1 to TRBJ2-1; D is unclear. Germline-derived CDR1 and CDR2 are SGHRS and YFSETQ. V was trimmed by 4 bases and J by 0 bases, leaving 11 bases between them. This CDR3 has 15 amino acids. CDR3 DNA: TGCGCCAGCAGCCGCAGCCTTAGCTCCTACAATGAGCAGTTCTTC. Its translation: CASSRSLSSYNEQFF.

The J gene is TRBJ2-7, the V gene TRBV18; the D is unclear. This CDR3 spans 15 amino acids. V was cut by 1 base and J by 0 bases, with 10 bases left in between. Germline assignment: CDR1 KGHSH and CDR2 LQKENI. The CDR3 DNA is TGTGCCAGCTCACCACGCGAGCTGAGCTCCTACGAGCAGTACTTC. It specifies CASSPRELSSYEQYF.

This clone came up a few times. J is TRBJ1-1 and V is TRBV5-6; the D gene is possibly TRBD1 (5 bases). Germline CDR1 and CDR2: SGHDT and YYEEEE. Between the trimmed V and J ends, which lost 2 bases and 6 bases, there was a span of 20 bases. The CDR3 contains 16 residues. CDR3 loop: CASSFLTPGQGSEAFF. The DNA for the CDR3 is TGTGCCAGCAGCTTCCTAACTCCGGGCCAGGGATCTGAAGCTTTCTTT.

V and J are TRBV4-3 and TRBJ1-4, with 7 bases matching TRBD1. The germline V gene encodes CDR1 LGHNA and CDR2 YSLEER. V lost 5 bases and J lost 7; bases outside the gene matches: 10. The CDR3 spans 15 residues. The DNA for the CDR3 is TGCGCCAGCAGCAGGGAGACAGGGAGGGGTGAAAAACTGTTTTTT. Its protein product is CASSRETGRGEKLFF.

CDR3 residues: CASSERGQNYEQYF. The CDR3, as DNA: TGTGCCAGCAGTGAAAGGGGACAAAACTACGAGCAGTACTTC. V usage is TRBV2 and J usage is TRBJ2-7, with D possibly being TRBD1 (6 bases). The V and J ends lost 2 bases and 3 bases respectively, with 11 bases between them. The CDR3 loop spans 14 amino acids. Looked up from germline, CDR1 is SNHLY and CDR2 is FYNNEI. The whole variable domain, remainder taken from reference TRBV2 and TRBJ2-7, is EPEVTQTPSHQVTQMGQEVILRCVPISNHLYFYWYRQILGQKVEFLVSFYNNEISEKSEIFDDQFSVERPDGSNFTLKIRSTKLEDSAMYFCASSERGQNYEQYFGPGTRLTVT.

The chain combines TRBV7-9 with TRBJ2-3; D not certain. This CDR3 spans 12 amino acids. Germline V gives CDR1 SEHNR, CDR2 FQNEAQ (reference sequence). V lost 7 bases to trimming and J lost 2 bases, with 7 bases between them. DNA for the CDR3: TGTGCCAGCACCCGAGACACAGATACGCAGTATTTT. Amino acid sequence: CASTRDTDTQYF.

This clone was counted between two and nine times. The V call is TRBV18, the J call TRBJ2-5; no firm D call. From germline, CDR1 is KGHSH and CDR2 LQKENI. Trimming removed 4 bases from V and 2 bases from J, with 5 bases in between. This CDR3 is 12 amino acids long. The CDR3 is CASSRTQETQYF. In nucleotides, the CDR3 is TGTGCCAGCTCACGTACTCAAGAGACCCAGTACTTC.

CDR3 DNA sequence: TGTGCCAGCAGCTTTGAGCTAGCGGTCGCGTACTTC. The encoded protein is CASSFELAVAYF. The J gene is TRBJ2-4, the V gene TRBV7-3; 7 bases line up with TRBD2. This CDR3 has 12 residues. Germline V gene sequence: CDR1 SGHTA, CDR2 FQGTGA. Germline trimming cut 3 bases from V and 15 bases from J; bases unmatched to any gene: 8.

The rearrangement links TRBV6-1 to TRBJ2-7, with D hard to call. Germline V gene data show CDR1 as MNHNS and CDR2 as SASEGT. V was clipped by 2 bases and J by 3 bases, with 11 bases between them. The CDR3 spans 14 residues. CDR3 coding DNA: TGTGCCAGCAGTGAAATTTGGAGAAACTACGAGCAGTACTTC. It translates to CASSEIWRNYEQYF.

This chain joins TRBV29-1 and TRBJ2-7; 9 nucleotides align to TRBD1. The CDR3 consists of 13 residues. J lost 5 bases, V lost 2 bases, and 4 bases had no gene match. Per the germline V gene, CDR1 is SQVTM and CDR2 is ANQGSEA. The CDR3 here is CSVETRQGDEQYF. Here the CDR3 DNA reads TGCAGCGTTGAAACAAGACAGGGGGACGAGCAGTACTTC.

This chain joins TRBV9 and TRBJ2-3, with 11 bases fitting TRBD2. V lost 4 bases, J lost 4 bases, and 5 bases stayed unmatched. Germline-derived CDR1 and CDR2 are SGDLS and YYNGEE. The CDR3 spans 15 residues. CDR3 coding DNA: TGTGCCAGCAGCTTAGCGGGGGGGCCTGCAGATACGCAGTATTTT. As protein: CASSLAGGPADTQYF.

The V call is TRBV4-2, the J call TRBJ1-5, with a weak D call TRBD1 (5 bases). The germline V and J ends were trimmed by 1 base and 4 bases, with 11 bases remaining between them. Germline V gene data show CDR1 as LGHNA and CDR2 as YNFKEQ. This CDR3 contains 15 residues. The CDR3 is CASSQGGAGNQPQHF. In DNA, the CDR3 is TGTGCCAGCAGCCAAGGGGGCGCGGGAAATCAGCCCCAGCATTTT.

CDR3 sequence: CASSLNQEEKLFF. The CDR3 nucleotides read TGTGCCAGCAGCTTAAATCAAGAAGAAAAACTGTTTTTT. The J gene is TRBJ1-4, the V gene TRBV7-2; no definite D call. The germline V gene has CDR1 SGHTA and CDR2 FQGNSA. The CDR3 is 13 amino acids. Trimming pared 2 bases from V and 8 bases from J, leaving 9 bases between. Filled out from reference TRBV7-2 and TRBJ1-4, the complete variable domain reads GAGVSQSPSNKVTEKGKDVELRCDPISGHTALYWYRQSLGQGLEFLIYFQGNSAPDKSGLPSDRFSAERTGGSVSTLTIQRTQQEDSAVYLCASSLNQEEKLFFGSGTQLSVL.

This chain joins TRBV4-1 and TRBJ2-3; the D is unclear. The CDR3 contains 15 residues. The germline V and J ends were trimmed by 5 bases and 0 bases, with 12 bases remaining between them. Germline V gene sequence: CDR1 MGHRA, CDR2 YSYEKL. This CDR3 is CASSTPGSSTDTQYF. The DNA for the CDR3 is TGCGCCAGCAGCACCCCAGGTTCTAGCACAGATACGCAGTATTTT.

The chain has TRBV6-4 and TRBJ2-7; D ambiguous. This CDR3 is built from 13 residues. CDR1 and CDR2 (germline): MRHNA, SNTAGT. The V end lost 6 bases, the J end lost 4 bases, and 13 bases lay between the germline ends. The CDR3 nucleotides are TGTGCCAGCAGGGAATTCGCCTTTTACGAGCAGTACTTC. It encodes CASREFAFYEQYF.

The chain uses TRBV19 and TRBJ2-1, with no clear D. V was pared by 5 bases and J by 1 base, with 21 bases between. Germline CDR1 and CDR2: LNHDA and SQIVND (reference sequence). The CDR3 is made up of 18 amino acids. The CDR3 region is CASSLFSVTLPSYNEQFF. CDR3 DNA sequence: TGTGCCAGTAGTTTGTTTTCTGTTACGTTACCTTCCTACAATGAGCAGTTCTTC.

This CDR3 reads CASSVEGTNYGYTF. DNA for the CDR3: TGTGCCAGCAGCGTAGAGGGCACCAACTATGGCTACACCTTC. This chain uses TRBV9 with TRBJ1-2; D is uncertain. CDR1 and CDR2 from the germline V gene are SGDLS and YYNGEE. This CDR3 is built from 14 residues. V was pared by 0 bases and J by 2 bases, with 8 bases between.

This rearrangement joins TRBV7-9 to TRBJ1-5; D unclear. With 1 base removed from V and 10 bases from J, the gap between germline ends came to 8 bases. The CDR3 extends over 12 amino acids. Germline-derived CDR1 and CDR2 are SEHNR and FQNEAQ (reference sequence). For the CDR3, the DNA is TGTGCCAGCAGCTTAGAGGATCGACCCCAGCATTTT. Amino acids: CASSLEDRPQHF.

This clone has just a few counts. The chain couples TRBV28 to TRBJ2-7; D is perhaps TRBD1 (6 bases). V shed 2 bases and J shed 6 bases, with 14 bases lying between them. This CDR3 is built from 14 residues. The germline gives CDR1 MDHEN, CDR2 SYDVKM. The CDR3 reads CASSLQGMFGEQYF. DNA for the CDR3: TGTGCCAGCAGTTTACAGGGGATGTTCGGCGAGCAGTACTTC.

Many counts were recorded for this clone. The chain has TRBV19 and TRBJ2-7, with 8 bases lining up with TRBD1. The CDR3 runs 13 residues. Germline CDR1 reads LNHDA; CDR2 reads SQIVND (reference sequence). V shed 10 bases, J shed 4 bases, and the junction held 9 bases outside the gene matches. The DNA for the CDR3 is TGTGCCACAAGACAGGGGTCCAAGTACGAGCAGTACTTC. Translation: CATRQGSKYEQYF.

This clone was seen only a few times. The chain couples TRBV29-1 to TRBJ2-3; TRBD2 is a possible D gene (5 bases). There are 14 residues in the CDR3. Germline V lookup: CDR1 SQVTM, CDR2 ANQGSEA. Trimming pared 7 bases from V and 11 bases from J, leaving 25 bases between. CDR3 DNA sequence: TGCAGCGGTAGGGAAAGGCCGGGATGGTTGAGGCAGTATTTT. Translated: CSGRERPGWLRQYF.

V is TRBV11-3 and J is TRBJ2-5; D is unresolved. Trimming stripped 3 bases from V and 1 base from J, with 6 bases between. This CDR3 is built from 13 residues. Germline V gene data show CDR1 as SGHNT and CDR2 as YENEEA. Here the CDR3 reads CASSLWTQETQYF. CDR3 nucleotides: TGTGCCAGCAGCTTGTGGACCCAAGAGACCCAGTACTTC.

The V call is TRBV28, the J call TRBJ1-1; no clear D. CDR1 MDHEN and CDR2 SYDVKM come from the germline V gene. Trimming cost V 5 bases and J 8 bases, with 15 bases left between them. This CDR3 is built from 13 residues. The CDR3 loop reads CASSQGVTAEAFF. In DNA form, the CDR3 reads TGTGCCAGCAGTCAAGGAGTTACAGCCGAAGCTTTCTTT.

This clone was recorded a few times. The rearrangement joins TRBV6-5 to TRBJ1-6; D is uncertain. Trimming pared 0 bases from V and 13 bases from J, leaving 10 bases between. From germline, CDR1 is MNHEY and CDR2 SVGAGI. The CDR3 covers 13 residues. This CDR3 reads CASSYSLEGPLHF. CDR3 sequence (DNA): TGTGCCAGCAGTTACTCCCTGGAGGGCCCCCTCCACTTT.

The V call is TRBV5-1, the J call TRBJ1-2, with D unresolved. Looked up from germline, CDR1 is SGHRS and CDR2 is YFSETQ. Trimming removed 3 bases at V and 8 bases at J, with 11 bases between. This CDR3 is built from 12 residues. CDR3 protein: CASSSTLGGYTF. CDR3 nucleotide sequence: TGCGCCAGCAGCTCAACCCTGGGAGGCTACACCTTC.

The gene calls are TRBV28 and TRBJ2-1; 10 bases are shared with TRBD1. The CDR3 sequence is 14 residues long. Per germline, CDR1 MDHEN and CDR2 SYDVKM. V trimming: 7 bases; J trimming: 4 bases; junction bases outside the gene matches: 4. The CDR3 DNA sequence: TGTGCCAGCACCTGGACAGGGGGATACAATGAGCAGTTCTTC. This encodes CASTWTGGYNEQFF.

The chain recombines TRBV2 with TRBJ1-2; D ambiguous. Germline lookup yields CDR1 SNHLY and CDR2 FYNNEI. Trimming shortened V by 3 bases and J by 4 bases, and 9 bases separated the two germline ends. CDR3 length: 13 amino acids. The CDR3 DNA reads TGTGCCAGCAGTGATGGCCAGCTCTATGGCTACACCTTC. Encoded protein: CASSDGQLYGYTF.